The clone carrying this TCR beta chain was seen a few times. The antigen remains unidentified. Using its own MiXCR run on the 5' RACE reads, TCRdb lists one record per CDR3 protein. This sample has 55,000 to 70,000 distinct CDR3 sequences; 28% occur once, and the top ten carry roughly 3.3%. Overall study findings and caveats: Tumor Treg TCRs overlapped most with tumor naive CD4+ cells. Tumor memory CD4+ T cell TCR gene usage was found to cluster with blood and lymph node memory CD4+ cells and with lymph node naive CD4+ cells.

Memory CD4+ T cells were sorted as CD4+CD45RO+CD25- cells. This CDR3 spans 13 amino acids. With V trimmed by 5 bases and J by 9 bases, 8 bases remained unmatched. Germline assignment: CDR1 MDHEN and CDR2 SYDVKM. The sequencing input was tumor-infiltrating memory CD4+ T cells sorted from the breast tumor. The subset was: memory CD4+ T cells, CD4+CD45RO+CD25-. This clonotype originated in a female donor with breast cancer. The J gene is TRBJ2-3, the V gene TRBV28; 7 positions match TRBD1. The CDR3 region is CASSPTGVDTQYF. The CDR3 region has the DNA TGTGCCAGCAGTCCTACAGGGGTTGACACGCAGTATTTT.